This TCR beta chain was captured in a study of T cell responses to AZD1222 COVID-19 vaccine. This clone was seen only a few times. Using immunoSEQ multiplex PCR, the repertoire was profiled, and TCRdb retains in-frame clones only, with some absent. The profile shows about 170,000 clones, roughly nine tenths of them singletons. V lost 0 bases to trimming and J lost 4 bases, with 16 bases between them. The germline V gene has CDR1 SGDLS and CDR2 YYNGEE. This CDR3 region has 17 residues. The J gene is TRBJ2-2, the V gene TRBV9, with D maybe TRBD2 (6 bases). The source material was peripheral blood, sampled on day 0 of AZD1222 vaccination. The receptor comes from an adult in good health. Here the CDR3 reads CASSVEARGEVTGELFF. As DNA, the CDR3 is TGTGCCAGCAGCGTAGAGGCGAGAGGGGAGGTCACCGGGGAGCTGTTTTTT. Full variable domain (rest looked up from reference TRBV9 and TRBJ2-2): DSGVTQTPKHLITATGQRVTLRCSPRSGDLSVYWYQQSLDQGLQFLIQYYNGEERAKGNILERFSAQQFPDLHSELNLSSLELGDSALYFCASSVEARGEVTGELFFGEGSRLTVL.